The 10 T cell receptor beta chains reported below all come from one sample, sequenced in a study of T cell repertoires in cytomegalovirus infection. One entry per CDR3 protein, called by TCRdb with MiXCR from the reads. Counted here are hundreds of thousands of distinct CDR3 sequences, approximately 25% occurring once; the ten biggest clones make up 6.5% to 10%. Source material: CD8+ T cells from PBMCs. The source of these receptors is a human donor in good health (CMV status not recorded). Some clones in this sample may be carry-over from other donors' samples.

A remark on this clonotype: This may be a read error, as it is one base from a much larger clone. The V call is TRBV7-8, the J call TRBJ1-5; 9 bases are shared with TRBD1. The CDR3 runs 15 residues. Germline CDR1 is SGHVS and CDR2 is FQNEAQ. J lost 7 bases, V lost 7 bases, and 11 bases had no gene match. The CDR3 coding sequence is TGTGCCAGCAACTCAACCGGGACAGGGACCCAGCCCCAGCATTTT. It is translated as CASNSTGTGTQPQHF. The complete variable domain, with remaining parts taken from reference TRBV7-8 and TRBJ1-5, reads GAGVSQSPRYKVAKRGQDVALRCDPISGHVSLFWYQQALGQGPEFLTYFQNEAQLDKSGLPSDRFFAERPEGSVSTLKIQRTQQEDSAVYLCASNSTGTGTQPQHFGDGTRLSIL.

This clonotype was observed a handful of times. The chain recombines TRBV6-1 with TRBJ2-2; D ambiguous. The germline V and J ends were trimmed by 7 bases and 5 bases, with 17 bases remaining between them. CDR3 size: 15 residues. Germline CDR1 reads MNHNS; CDR2 reads SASEGT. The CDR3, as DNA: TGTGCCAGCAATCTCGTGTCGGACGATACCGGGGAGCTGTTTTTT. The encoded protein is CASNLVSDDTGELFF.

This clonotype was picked up many times. This sequence joins TRBV5-5 and TRBJ1-1, with D possibly being TRBD1 (6 bases). The CDR3 has 13 residues. The ends were cut back, 4 bases at V and 7 bases at J, with 14 bases in the middle. Germline V gene sequence: CDR1 SGHKS, CDR2 YYEKEE (reference sequence). The CDR3 sequence: CASSPSGAVEAFF. The DNA for the CDR3 is TGTGCCAGCAGCCCCTCAGGGGCCGTTGAAGCTTTCTTT. Filled out from reference TRBV5-5 and TRBJ1-1, the complete variable domain reads DAGVTQSPTHLIKTRGQQVTLRCSPISGHKSVSWYQQVLGQGPQFIFQYYEKEERGRGNFPDRFSARQFPNYSSELNVNALLLGDSALYLCASSPSGAVEAFFGQGTRLTVV.

This chain connects TRBV5-1 to TRBJ2-7; TRBD1 matches at 8 bases. CDR3 size: 13 residues. With 4 bases clipped from V and 5 bases from J, the junction kept 5 bases outside the gene matches. The V gene's germline CDR1 is SGHRS and CDR2 YFSETQ. The CDR3 region is CASSVGQGNEQYF. CDR3 DNA sequence: TGCGCCAGCAGCGTTGGACAGGGAAACGAGCAGTACTTC.

This chain joins TRBV19 and TRBJ2-3, with TRBD2 as a possible D gene (5 bases). The CDR3 spans 13 residues. Trimming cost V 5 bases and J 5 bases, with 11 bases left between them. The germline CDR1 and CDR2 sequences are LNHDA and SQIVND (reference sequence). The CDR3 here is CASSPGRVDTQYF. DNA of the CDR3: TGTGCCAGTAGTCCTGGGCGGGTAGATACGCAGTATTTT.

This clonotype was observed a handful of times. This rearrangement joins TRBV6-5 to TRBJ1-6, with 8 bases matching TRBD1. Trimming at V came to 11 bases and at J to 6 bases, leaving 6 bases not matched to a gene. CDR3 length: 13 residues. CDR1 is MNHEY and CDR2 is SVGAGI in the germline V gene. The CDR3 bases are TGTGCCCATACCGGACAGGGTAATTCACCCCTCCACTTT. This translates into CAHTGQGNSPLHF.

As regards this clonotype: One end of the junction varies from germline; a read error may be responsible. The genes are TRBV6-2 or TRBV6-3 and TRBJ2-5; 7 nucleotides match TRBD2. The V gene's germline CDR1 is MNHEY and CDR2 SVGEGT. The CDR3 is 15 residues long. The CDR3, as DNA: TGTGTCAGCAACCACGTAACTAGCGAGCTAGAGACCCAGTACTTC. This codes for CVSNHVTSELETQYF.

The CDR3 DNA reads as TGTGCCAGCAGCCCTCGGGTCCCATACACAGATACGCAGTATTTT. This sequence encodes CASSPRVPYTDTQYF. The chain couples TRBV7-9 to TRBJ2-3; D unclear. Germline CDR1 SEHNR, CDR2 FQNEAQ (reference sequence). The CDR3 spans 15 residues. V was pared by 5 bases and J by 2 bases, with 14 bases between.

This clonotype was counted many times. The chain combines TRBV7-2 with TRBJ2-1, with a weak D call TRBD2 (7 bases). The CDR3 is 13 amino acids. From germline, CDR1 is SGHTA and CDR2 FQGNSA. Trimming left V 4 bases short and J 9 bases short, with 13 bases between. CDR3 protein: CASSSDGGREQFF. In nucleotides, the CDR3 is TGTGCCAGCAGCTCGGACGGGGGGCGTGAGCAGTTCTTC.

The rearrangement links TRBV15 to TRBJ2-2; D is undetermined. Per germline, CDR1 LNHNV and CDR2 YYDKDF (reference sequence). This CDR3 spans 16 amino acids. Trimming removed 5 bases from V and 0 bases from J, with 13 bases in between. This CDR3 is CATSQSRQANTGELFF. The CDR3 nucleotides are TGTGCCACCAGCCAGAGTCGGCAGGCGAACACCGGGGAGCTGTTTTTT. Full variable domain (missing parts from reference TRBV15 and TRBJ2-2): DAMVIQNPRYQVTQFGKPVTLSCSQTLNHNVMYWYQQKSSQAPKLLFHYYDKDFNNEADTPDNFQSRRPNTSFCFLDIRSPGLGDTAMYLCATSQSRQANTGELFFGEGSRLTVL.